This T cell receptor (beta chain) was sequenced in a study of CD8 T cells in Susac syndrome. The patients serving as multiple sclerosis controls were treatment-naive. They had stable or active relapsing-remitting disease and fulfilled revised McDonald criteria. TEMRA cells were enriched by FACS, while CD8+ and CD4+ T cells were obtained through a negative isolation that was performed magnetically. A quantity of about 0.5 to 1 ug RNA underwent reverse transcription using random hexamers. Across 54 Vbeta and 13 Jbeta, TCR beta CDR3 was amplified with immunoSEQ multiplex PCR. Each CDR3 protein gets one entry after TCRdb re-called the immunoSEQ multiplex PCR reads with MiXCR. The sample has about 52,000 distinct CDR3 sequences; roughly 93% are singletons. The source is a human donor with multiple sclerosis. The sequenced material came from CD8+ T cells from PBMCs.

CDR3 in DNA: TGTGCCAGCAGTTACGGGCAGGACGAGACTAGCACAGATACGCAGTATTTT. The encoded protein is CASSYGQDETSTDTQYF. V gene TRBV6-5 combines with J gene TRBJ2-3; D is ambiguous. V lost 2 bases and J 0 bases, leaving 15 bases between the germline ends. CDR3 length: 17 amino acids. CDR1 MNHEY and CDR2 SVGAGI come from the germline V gene.